These 5 T cell receptor beta chains came from one sample sequenced in a study of technical replicates of blood from a handful of donors. Here immunoSEQ multiplex PCR was the method, and the copy in TCRdb shows in-frame clones only, minus some. Of tens of thousands of clones listed, 80% to 95% are singletons. Input material: T cells isolated from PBMCs. The origin of the receptors is a human donor in good health.

The chain joins TRBV11-3 to TRBJ2-6; D is unresolved. CDR1 is SGHNT, CDR2 YENEEA, per germline. V was cut by 5 bases and J by 2 bases, with 10 bases left in between. The CDR3 is 15 residues long. CDR3 nucleotides: TGTGCCAGCAGCAGAGGCGTGGCTGGGGCCAACGTCCTGACTTTC. Translation: CASSRGVAGANVLTF.

The rearrangement uses TRBV5-1 and TRBJ1-2, with 7 positions matching TRBD1. After removal of 3 bases from V and 3 bases from J, the junction contained 20 bases not matched to a gene. CDR3 length equals 19 residues. Looked up from germline, CDR1 is SGHRS and CDR2 is YFSETQ. The CDR3 DNA follows: TGCGCCAGCAGCTCCTTAGACAGGGATCTTTTTAGGGAGGACTATGGCTACACCTTC. It codes for CASSSLDRDLFREDYGYTF. Complete variable domain (other parts from reference TRBV5-1 and TRBJ1-2): KAGVTQTPRYLIKTRGQQVTLSCSPISGHRSVSWYQQTPGQGLQFLFEYFSETQRNKGNFPGRFSGRQFSNSRSEMNVSTLELGDSALYLCASSSLDRDLFREDYGYTFGSGTRLTVV.

V gene TRBV29-1 combines with J gene TRBJ1-1; 7 bases are shared with TRBD1. Germline V lookup: CDR1 SQVTM, CDR2 ANQGSEA. Trimming removed 4 bases from V and 4 bases from J; junction bases left unmatched: 3. CDR3 size: 12 residues. DNA for the CDR3: TGCAGCGTTGGACAGGGTGGCACTGAAGCTTTCTTT. It translates to CSVGQGGTEAFF.

The chain links TRBV7-9 to TRBJ2-1, with TRBD2 matching 7 bases. The trim removed 11 bases at V and 8 bases at J, leaving 12 bases unmatched. The CDR3 runs to 13 residues. In germline, CDR1 is SEHNR, CDR2 FQNEAQ (reference sequence). The chain's CDR3 is CAGTQRDTDEQFF. Here the CDR3 DNA reads TGTGCCGGTACGCAGCGGGATACCGATGAGCAGTTCTTC.

This chain joins TRBV14 and TRBJ2-3; 10 bases match TRBD2. The CDR3 contains 19 residues. The germline V gene has CDR1 SGHDN and CDR2 FVKESK. Germline trimming cut 2 bases from V and 2 bases from J; bases unmatched to any gene: 13. This CDR3 reads CASSQTGLAAILYTDTQYF. CDR3 DNA sequence: TGTGCCAGCAGCCAAACTGGACTAGCGGCCATACTTTACACAGATACGCAGTATTTT. Variable domain in full (rest from reference TRBV14 and TRBJ2-3): EAGVTQFPSHSVIEKGQTVTLRCDPISGHDNLYWYRRVMGKEIKFLLHFVKESKQDESGMPNNRFLAERTGGTYSTLKVQPAELEDSGVYFCASSQTGLAAILYTDTQYFGPGTRLTVL.